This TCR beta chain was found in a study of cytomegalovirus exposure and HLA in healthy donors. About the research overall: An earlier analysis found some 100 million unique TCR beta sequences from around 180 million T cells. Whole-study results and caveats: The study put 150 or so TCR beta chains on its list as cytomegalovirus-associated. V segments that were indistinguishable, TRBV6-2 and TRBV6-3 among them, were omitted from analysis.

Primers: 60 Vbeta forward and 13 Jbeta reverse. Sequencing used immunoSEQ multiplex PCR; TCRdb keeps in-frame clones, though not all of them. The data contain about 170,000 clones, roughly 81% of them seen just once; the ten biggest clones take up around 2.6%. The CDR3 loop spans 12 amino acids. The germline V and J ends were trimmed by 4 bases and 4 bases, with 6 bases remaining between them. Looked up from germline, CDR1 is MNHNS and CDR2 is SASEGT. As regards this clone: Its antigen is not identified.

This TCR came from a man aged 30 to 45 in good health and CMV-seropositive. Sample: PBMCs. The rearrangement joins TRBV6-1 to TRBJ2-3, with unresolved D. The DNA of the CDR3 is TGTGCCAGCAGTGGGTCGGCAGATACGCAGTATTTT. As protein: CASSGSADTQYF.